This T cell receptor (beta chain) was captured by sequencing in a study of response to subunit inactivated influenza vaccine. Study observations and caveats: Authors proposed each seasonal influenza vaccination draws in few new T cells.

Germline V gives CDR1 WNHNN, CDR2 SYGVQD (reference sequence). This CDR3 is built from 16 residues. Trimming pared 6 bases from V and 7 bases from J, leaving 24 bases between. As to this clonotype: Antigen: not known.

MiXCR, applied by TCRdb to the RT-PCR reads, yields one record per CDR3 protein. The sample carries around 250,000 distinct CDR3 sequences, more than 9% recorded once. This specimen consisted of non-naive T cells sorted from PBMCs, obtained 14 to 15 days before vaccination. The clonotype originates from a man aged 50 or older who received an inactivated influenza vaccine. V is TRBV10-1 and J is TRBJ2-5, with D tentatively TRBD2 (6 bases). CDR3 DNA sequence: TGCGCCAGCAGCTCCAGGCTCGGACTACTCAATGGGACCCAGTACTTC. Protein: CASSSRLGLLNGTQYF.